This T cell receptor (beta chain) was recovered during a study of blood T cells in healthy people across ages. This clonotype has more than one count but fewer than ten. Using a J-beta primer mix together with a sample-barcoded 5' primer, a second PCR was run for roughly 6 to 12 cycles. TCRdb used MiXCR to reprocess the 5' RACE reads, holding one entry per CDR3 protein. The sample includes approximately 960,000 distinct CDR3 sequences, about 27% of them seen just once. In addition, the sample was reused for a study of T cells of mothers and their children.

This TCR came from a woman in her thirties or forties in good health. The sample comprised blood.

In nucleotides, the CDR3 is TGCAGTGCTAGAGATATGAGGGCTACGCAGTATTTT. Its protein product is CSARDMRATQYF. The genes are TRBV20-1 and TRBJ2-3, with D perhaps TRBD2 (5 bases). Germline CDR1 DFQATT, CDR2 SNEGSKA (reference sequence). The germline V and J ends were trimmed by 0 bases and 8 bases, with 9 bases remaining between them. The CDR3 has 12 amino acids.